This T cell receptor beta chain was captured in a study of prognosis after radiotherapy for stage I lung cancer. In the study overall: Early 2018 to early 2019 saw enrollment of stage I non-small cell lung cancer patients.

Germline V CDR1 and CDR2: MDHEN, SYDVKM. CDR3 size: 16 residues. Notes on the study in general: Reportedly, the usage of TRBV and TRBJ genes was not the same in patients with and without metastases.

This clonotype has only one observation. The antigen is unknown. Germline and junction disagree at one end, which may indicate a read error. Using two-round multiplex PCR, the authors amplified TCR beta CDR3 from genomic DNA. It was primers specific to each TRBV and TRBJ gene that first-round PCR used. Using its own MiXCR run on the multiplex PCR reads, TCRdb lists one record per CDR3 protein. The sample comprises roughly 30,000 distinct CDR3 sequences, about 39% of which are singletons, and roughly 15% rests with the top ten. V usage is TRBV28 and J usage is TRBJ2-2; TRBD2 matches 7 bases. The starting material was PBMCs, obtained before or after stereotactic body radiation therapy (not recorded which). This receptor was obtained from a donor aged 50 or older with non-small cell lung cancer. CDR3 DNA sequence: TGTGTCAGCAGTAGCGCGGGGAGGGTTGACACCGTGGAGCTGTTTTTT. Translation gives CVSSSAGRVDTVELFF.